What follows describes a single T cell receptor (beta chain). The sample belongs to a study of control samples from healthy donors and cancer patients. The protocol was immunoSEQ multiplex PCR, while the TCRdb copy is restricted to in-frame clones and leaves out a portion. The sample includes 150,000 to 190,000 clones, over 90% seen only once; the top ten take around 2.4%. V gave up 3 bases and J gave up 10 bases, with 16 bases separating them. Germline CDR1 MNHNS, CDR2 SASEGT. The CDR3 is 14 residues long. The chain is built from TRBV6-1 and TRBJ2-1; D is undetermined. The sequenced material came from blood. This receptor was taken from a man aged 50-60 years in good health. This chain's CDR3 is CASSDNGRRREQFF. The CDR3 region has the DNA TGTGCCAGCAGTGATAACGGCCGGAGACGCGAGCAGTTCTTC.